These T cell receptor beta chains were read from a single sample in a study of T-cell memory formation after mild COVID-19. TCRdb reprocessed the 5' RACE reads via MiXCR and lists one record per CDR3 protein. The table has a few hundred thousand distinct CDR3 sequences, over 25% seen once. The sequencing sample was made of PBMCs or a T cell subset sorted from them (not recorded which). These TCRs come from an adult woman who had mild COVID-19 (a few samples of this study predate the infection). Cell type and time point are not known. The CDR3 runs from the conserved cysteine through the conserved F or W. A D gene is named only where the DNA matches it firmly. The size entry is marked missing in some rows and otherwise reads once, few, many or a size class.

TRBD1 | TRBJ2-5 | NA | TRBV24-1 | TGTGCCACCAGTGATCAAACAGGGGTTCGATCGGAGACCCAGTACTTC | CATSDQTGVRSETQYF
TRBD1 | TRBJ2-7 | NA | TRBV7-6 | TGTGCCAGCAGCCTGACAGGGTACTCCTACGAGCAGTACTTC | CASSLTGYSYEQYF
TRBD1 | TRBJ2-1 | NA | TRBV5-1 | TGCGCCAGCAGCTTGTGGACAGGACGTGAGCAGTTCTTC | CASSLWTGREQFF
TRBD1 | TRBJ2-1 | few | TRBV6-6 | TGTGCCAGCAGTGAGCGCCATCGGGACAGTCAGGGGCAGTTCTTC | CASSERHRDSQGQFF
TRBD2 | TRBJ2-1 | NA | TRBV7-2 | TGTGCCAGCAGCATCCTAGCGGGGGGGCGCTCCTACAATGAGCAGTTCTTC | CASSILAGGRSYNEQFF
NA | TRBJ2-1 | NA | TRBV30 | TGTGCCTGGAGTGTACTGGATGAGCAGTTCTTC | CAWSVLDEQFF
NA | TRBJ2-7 | NA | TRBV15 | TGTGCCACCAGCAGAGTCCCGCCCGCCCAGCATTACTTC | CATSRVPPAQHYF
TRBD2 | TRBJ2-1 | many | TRBV5-5 | TGTGCCAGCAGCTTGGGACTAGCGGTCTACAATGAGCAGTTCTTC | CASSLGLAVYNEQFF
TRBD2 | TRBJ2-1 | NA | TRBV6-5 | TGTGCCAGCAGTTACTCGGTGGGCGGGAGCTACAATGAGCAGTTCTTC | CASSYSVGGSYNEQFF
TRBD1 | TRBJ1-5 | few | TRBV12-3/TRBV12-4 | TGTGCCAGCAGTAACGGGACAGCAAATCAGCCCCAGCATTTT | CASSNGTANQPQHF
TRBD1 | TRBJ2-3 | few | TRBV10-3 | TGTGCCATCAGTGATGAGGGGGCTGGAGATACGCAGTATTTT | CAISDEGAGDTQYF
NA | TRBJ1-2 | NA | TRBV5-1 | TGCGCCAGCAGCTTGGCCCCTATCGCCAGGCAGGGGAAGAGTGGCTACACCTTC | CASSLAPIARQGKSGYTF
NA | TRBJ2-2 | few | TRBV12-3/TRBV12-4 | TGTGCCAGCAGTTTAGAGGTAGCTTCGGCCGGGGAGCTGTTTTTT | CASSLEVASAGELFF
TRBD2 | TRBJ2-1 | NA | TRBV4-3 | TGCGCCAGCAGCCAATCACTAGCGAGAGAGCAGTTCTTC | CASSQSLAREQFF
NA | TRBJ2-5 | NA | TRBV12-3/TRBV12-4 | TGTGCCAGCAGTCTGTATAAGAGGGAGACCCAGTACTTC | CASSLYKRETQYF
NA | TRBJ2-3 | few | TRBV7-2 | TGTGCCAGCAGCCTCTGGGGGAGGAGCACAGATACGCAGTATTTT | CASSLWGRSTDTQYF
NA | TRBJ2-3 | NA | TRBV20-1 | TGCAGTGTATCGGAGAGCACAGATACGCAGTATTTT | CSVSESTDTQYF
NA | TRBJ2-5 | NA | TRBV29-1 | TGCAGCGTTGAAGGTTCCCTCCAAGAGACCCAGTACTTC | CSVEGSLQETQYF
NA | TRBJ2-2 | NA | TRBV7-8 | TGTGCCAGCACCCCGACTAGGGGGAACACCGGGGAGCTGTTTTTT | CASTPTRGNTGELFF
NA | TRBJ2-3 | NA | TRBV4-3 | TGCGCCAGCAGCCAAGATAGGAGGGGGAATACGCAGTATTTT | CASSQDRRGNTQYF
TRBD1 | TRBJ1-3 | NA | TRBV7-2 | TGTGCCAGCAGCTCGACAGGGGTTTTTGGAAACACCATATATTTT | CASSSTGVFGNTIYF
TRBD1 | TRBJ2-7 | NA | TRBV5-1 | TGCGTCAGCAGCATCGGACAGGGAGGCTACGAGCAGTACTTC | CVSSIGQGGYEQYF
TRBD1 | TRBJ1-1 | NA | TRBV6-5 | TGTGCCAGCAGTAAAAGGGACAGCCTACCTAACACTGAAGCTTTCTTT | CASSKRDSLPNTEAFF
NA | TRBJ2-1 | NA | TRBV11-2 | TGTGCCAGCAGCTTATATCTTGACCGGGATACCAATGAGCAGTTCTTC | CASSLYLDRDTNEQFF
NA | TRBJ2-3 | few | TRBV15 | TGTGCCACCAGCATCAACAAGCCCACAGATACGCAGTATTTT | CATSINKPTDTQYF
NA | TRBJ1-1 | NA | TRBV5-1 | TGCGCCAGCGCCCTGAACACTGAAGCTTTCTTT | CASALNTEAFF
NA | TRBJ2-1 | few | TRBV12-3/TRBV12-4 | TGTGCCAGCAGTCCGAGGCTAGAGTCCAATGAGCAGTTCTTC | CASSPRLESNEQFF
NA | TRBJ2-3 | few | TRBV7-8 | TGTGCCAGCAGCGAACAGGGTTACCCGTCAGATACGCAGTATTTT | CASSEQGYPSDTQYF
NA | TRBJ1-1 | few | TRBV6-2/TRBV6-3 | TGTGCCAGCAGTTACGGTGTGAGTGATGAAGCTTTCTTT | CASSYGVSDEAFF
TRBD1 | TRBJ1-1 | NA | TRBV5-5 | TGTGCCAGCAGCCCCCTACCACAGGGGCCGAACACTGAAGCTTTCTTT | CASSPLPQGPNTEAFF
NA | TRBJ2-7 | NA | TRBV6-2/TRBV6-3 | TGTGCCAGCAGTTACTCAGAGTTGAAAATCGAGCAGTACTTC | CASSYSELKIEQYF
NA | TRBJ2-5 | NA | TRBV4-3 | TGCGCCAGCAGCCAAGATTTGGAGGTCGGCCGGGGAGAGACCCAGTACTTC | CASSQDLEVGRGETQYF